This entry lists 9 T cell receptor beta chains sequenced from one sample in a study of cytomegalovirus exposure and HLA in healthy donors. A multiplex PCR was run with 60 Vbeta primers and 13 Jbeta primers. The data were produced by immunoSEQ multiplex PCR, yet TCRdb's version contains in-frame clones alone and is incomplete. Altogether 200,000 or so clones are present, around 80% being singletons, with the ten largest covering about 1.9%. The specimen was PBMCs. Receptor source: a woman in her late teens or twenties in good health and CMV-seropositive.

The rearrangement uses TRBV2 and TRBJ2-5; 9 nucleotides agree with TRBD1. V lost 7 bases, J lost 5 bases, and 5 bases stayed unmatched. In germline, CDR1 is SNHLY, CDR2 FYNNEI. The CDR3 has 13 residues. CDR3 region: CASTRQGDETQYF. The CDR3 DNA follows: TGTGCCAGCACCCGACAGGGGGACGAGACCCAGTACTTC. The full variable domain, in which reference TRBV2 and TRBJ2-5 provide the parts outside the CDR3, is EPEVTQTPSHQVTQMGQEVILRCVPISNHLYFYWYRQILGQKVEFLVSFYNNEISEKSEIFDDQFSVERPDGSNFTLKIRSTKLEDSAMYFCASTRQGDETQYFGPGTRLLVL.

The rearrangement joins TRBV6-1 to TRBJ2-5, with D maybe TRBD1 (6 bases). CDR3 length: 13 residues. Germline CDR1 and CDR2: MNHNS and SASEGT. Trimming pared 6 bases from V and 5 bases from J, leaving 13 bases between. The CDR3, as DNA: TGTGCCAGCAGGATACAGGGTAGCGAGACCCAGTACTTC. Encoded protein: CASRIQGSETQYF.

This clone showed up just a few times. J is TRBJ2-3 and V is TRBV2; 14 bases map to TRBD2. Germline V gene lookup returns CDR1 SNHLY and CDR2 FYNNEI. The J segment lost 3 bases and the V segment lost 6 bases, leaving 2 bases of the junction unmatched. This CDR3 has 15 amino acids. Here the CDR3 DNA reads TGTGCCAGCAGCCGGACTAGCGGGGGGACAGATACGCAGTATTTT. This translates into CASSRTSGGTDTQYF.

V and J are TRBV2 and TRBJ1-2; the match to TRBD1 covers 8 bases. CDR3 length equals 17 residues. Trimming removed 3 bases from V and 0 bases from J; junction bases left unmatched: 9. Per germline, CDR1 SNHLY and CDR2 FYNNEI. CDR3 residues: CASSEDRDGGANYGYTF. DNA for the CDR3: TGTGCCAGCAGTGAGGACAGGGATGGGGGAGCTAACTATGGCTACACCTTC. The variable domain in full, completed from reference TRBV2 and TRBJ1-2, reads EPEVTQTPSHQVTQMGQEVILRCVPISNHLYFYWYRQILGQKVEFLVSFYNNEISEKSEIFDDQFSVERPDGSNFTLKIRSTKLEDSAMYFCASSEDRDGGANYGYTFGSGTRLTVV.

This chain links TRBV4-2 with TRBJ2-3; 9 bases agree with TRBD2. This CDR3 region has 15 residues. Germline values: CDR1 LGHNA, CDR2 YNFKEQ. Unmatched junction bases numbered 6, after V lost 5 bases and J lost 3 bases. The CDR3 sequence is CASSFKRGETDTQYF. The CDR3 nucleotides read TGTGCCAGCAGCTTTAAGCGGGGGGAAACAGATACGCAGTATTTT.

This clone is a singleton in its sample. CDR3: CASSIVSSSSYNEQFF. The DNA for the CDR3 is TGTGCCAGTAGTATAGTCTCCTCGAGCTCCTACAATGAGCAGTTCTTC. This sequence joins TRBV19 and TRBJ2-1; D is ambiguous. Germline CDR1 and CDR2: LNHDA and SQIVND (reference sequence). The CDR3 loop spans 16 amino acids. The germline V and J ends were trimmed by 1 base and 0 bases, with 10 bases remaining between them.

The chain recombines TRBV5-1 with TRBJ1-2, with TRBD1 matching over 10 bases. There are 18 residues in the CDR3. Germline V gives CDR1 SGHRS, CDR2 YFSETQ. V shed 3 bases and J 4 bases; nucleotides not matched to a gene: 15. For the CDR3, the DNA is TGCGCCAGCAGCTCGACAGGGGGCGATTCTTCGGGGGTCTATGGCTACACCTTC. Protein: CASSSTGGDSSGVYGYTF.

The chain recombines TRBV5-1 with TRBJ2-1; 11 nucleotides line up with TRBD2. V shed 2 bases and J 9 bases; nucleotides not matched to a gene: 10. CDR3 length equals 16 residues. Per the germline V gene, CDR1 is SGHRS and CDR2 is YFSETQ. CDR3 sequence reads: CASSFLSPSGGSEQFF. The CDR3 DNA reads TGCGCCAGCAGCTTTTTGAGTCCTAGCGGGGGGTCTGAGCAGTTCTTC.

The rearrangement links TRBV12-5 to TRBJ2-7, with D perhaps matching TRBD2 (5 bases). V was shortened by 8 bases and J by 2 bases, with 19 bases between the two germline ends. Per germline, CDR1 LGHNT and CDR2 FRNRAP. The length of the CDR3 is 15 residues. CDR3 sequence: CASLGLGSEAYEQYF. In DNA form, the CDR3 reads TGTGCTAGTCTAGGATTAGGTAGCGAGGCCTACGAGCAGTACTTC.